The source of this T cell receptor beta chain is a study of CD8 T cells in ankylosing spondylitis. CDR1 is SEHNR, CDR2 FQNEAQ, per germline (reference sequence). This CDR3 is built from 16 residues. V was pared by 3 bases and J by 3 bases, with 5 bases of the junction left unmatched. General study findings and limits: In peripheral blood, disease-linked CD8+ clones occurred at relatively low frequencies. A TCR beta motif made of about 8 highly homologous variants seemed typical of ankylosing spondylitis blood.

As for this clonotype: Its antigen is undetermined.

TCRdb reprocessed the 5' RACE reads with MiXCR, giving one entry per CDR3 protein. The profile shows about 450,000 distinct CDR3 sequences, roughly 25% of them singletons. The rearrangement joins TRBV7-9 to TRBJ2-1; 10 bases fit TRBD2. The sample taken for sequencing was blood, either unsorted or a sorted T cell fraction (not recorded which). This clonotype was obtained from a male donor with ankylosing spondylitis. The CDR3 is CASSLQLAGNYNEQFF. As DNA, the CDR3 is TGTGCCAGCAGCTTGCAACTAGCGGGGAACTACAATGAGCAGTTCTTC.